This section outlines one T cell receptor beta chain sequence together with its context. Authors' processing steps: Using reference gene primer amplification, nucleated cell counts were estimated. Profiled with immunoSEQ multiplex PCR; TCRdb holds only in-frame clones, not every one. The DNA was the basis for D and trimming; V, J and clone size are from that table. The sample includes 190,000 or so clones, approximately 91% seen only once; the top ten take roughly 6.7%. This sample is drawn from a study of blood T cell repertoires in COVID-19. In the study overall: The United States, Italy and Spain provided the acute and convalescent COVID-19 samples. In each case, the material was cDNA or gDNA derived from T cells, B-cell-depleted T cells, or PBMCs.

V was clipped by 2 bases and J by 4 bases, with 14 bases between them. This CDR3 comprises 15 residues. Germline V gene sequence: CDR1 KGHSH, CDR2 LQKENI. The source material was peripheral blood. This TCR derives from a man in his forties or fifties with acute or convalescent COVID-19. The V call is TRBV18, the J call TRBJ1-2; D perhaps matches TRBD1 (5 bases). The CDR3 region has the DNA TGTGCCAGCTCACCAAGCCAGGGATTGACCTATGGCTACACCTTC. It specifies CASSPSQGLTYGYTF.